This passage covers 8 T cell receptor beta chains from one sample sequenced in a study of blood T cell repertoires in COVID-19. Method: immunoSEQ multiplex PCR; TCRdb's copy keeps in-frame clones and lacks some. This table has roughly 240,000 clones, roughly 86% appearing once. Sequences were obtained from peripheral blood. These receptors were taken from a woman aged 55-70 years who had recovered from COVID-19.

The chain joins TRBV2 to TRBJ1-4; D not resolved. There are 11 residues in the CDR3. The germline gives CDR1 SNHLY, CDR2 FYNNEI. Trimming shortened V by 3 bases and J by 8 bases, and 4 bases separated the two germline ends. The CDR3 nucleotides read TGTGCCAGCAGTGAGGAGGAAAAACTGTTTTTT. Translating it yields CASSEEEKLFF.

There are a few counts of this clone. This chain connects TRBV27 to TRBJ2-4; TRBD2 might be the D (5 bases). This CDR3 contains 17 residues. V lost 5 bases and J lost 2, with 19 bases in between. CDR1 and CDR2 (germline): MNHEY, SMNVEV (reference sequence). CDR3 in amino acids: CASSPSVGAVSKNIQYF. The CDR3 region has the DNA TGTGCCAGCAGTCCCAGCGTGGGAGCCGTTTCCAAAAACATTCAGTACTTC.

The chain employs TRBV28 and TRBJ2-7; 8 positions agree with TRBD2. CDR1 is MDHEN, CDR2 SYDVKM, per germline. After removal of 10 bases from V and 8 bases from J, the junction contained 13 bases not matched to a gene. The CDR3 consists of 13 residues. Here the CDR3 DNA reads TGTGCCACGGGGAGCGGGGGTGTACGGAAGCAGTACTTC. Amino acid sequence: CATGSGGVRKQYF. Based on the CDR3 plus reference TRBV28 and TRBJ2-7, the full variable domain is DVKVTQSSRYLVKRTGEKVFLECVQDMDHENMFWYRQDPGLGLRLIYFSYDVKMKEKGDIPEGYSVSREKKERFSLILESASTNQTSMYLCATGSGGVRKQYFGPGTRLTVT.

The genes are TRBV9 and TRBJ2-7; D possibly corresponds to TRBD1 (5 bases). CDR3 length equals 17 residues. Germline values: CDR1 SGDLS, CDR2 YYNGEE. Trimming took off 3 bases at V and 2 bases at J, with 21 bases between the two ends. The CDR3 spells CASSGPTVGRTPYEQYF. Here the CDR3 DNA reads TGTGCCAGCAGCGGACCAACAGTCGGACGGACACCCTACGAGCAGTACTTC.

The chain uses TRBV18 and TRBJ2-5; 10 positions agree with TRBD2. This CDR3 comprises 16 residues. In germline, CDR1 is KGHSH, CDR2 LQKENI. Trimming cost V 6 bases and J 2 bases; bases outside gene matches: 9. CDR3 sequence reads: CASSSPLAGAQETQYF. For the CDR3, the DNA is TGTGCCAGCTCGTCCCCTCTAGCGGGAGCTCAAGAGACCCAGTACTTC.

The gene calls are TRBV19 and TRBJ2-7; tentative D call: TRBD2 (6 bases). This CDR3 has 14 amino acids. Deletions cut 9 bases from V and 0 bases from J, with 15 bases between. The germline gives CDR1 LNHDA, CDR2 SQIVND (reference sequence). For the CDR3, the DNA is TGTGCCAGCGGGGGACGGGAGAGCTCCTACGAGCAGTACTTC. Its protein is CASGGRESSYEQYF.

This rearrangement joins TRBV10-2 to TRBJ1-6, with 8 bases fitting TRBD1. J gave up 6 bases and V 6 bases, and 4 bases lay outside the gene matches. The CDR3 extends over 14 amino acids. Germline V gene data show CDR1 as WSHSY and CDR2 as SAAADI. The CDR3, as DNA: TGCGCCAGCAGCCGGGACAGGAGTAATTCACCCCTCCACTTT. This gives the protein CASSRDRSNSPLHF.

V usage is TRBV5-5 and J usage is TRBJ2-7, with TRBD1 identical over 12 bases. V shed 1 base, J shed 5 bases, and the junction held 7 bases outside the gene matches. The CDR3 is 16 residues long. The germline gives CDR1 SGHKS, CDR2 YYEKEE (reference sequence). CDR3 in DNA: TGTGCCAGCAGCTTGATTCCGGGACAGGGGGCGGACGAGCAGTACTTC. Its translation is CASSLIPGQGADEQYF.